The clone carrying this T cell receptor (beta chain) was counted ten times or more. Antigen unknown. The data were taken from a study of T cells in Graves' hyperthyroidism and ophthalmopathy. Inclusion characteristics of ophthalmopathy patients comprised a Clinical Activity Score of at least 3, a NOSPECS grade of at least 4, and duration under 3 months. A patient was excluded if there was uncontrolled infection, other autoimmune disease, pregnancy or lactation. PBMCs stemmed from around 9.3 ml fresh peripheral blood. The germline CDR1 and CDR2 sequences are PRHDT and FYEKMQ (reference sequence). V shed 3 bases and J shed 5 bases, with 11 bases lying between them. The CDR3 contains 13 residues. RNA transcripts were the template for amplifying TCR beta CDR3 regions. First-round RT-PCR of the TCR CDR3 relied on the HTBI primer set. TCRdb reanalysed the multiplex PCR reads using MiXCR and keeps one entry per CDR3 protein. The sample consists of 350,000 or so distinct CDR3 sequences, roughly 20% of them appearing once.

Overall study results and limits: Among clonotypes expanded in thyroid above 0.001, most were also found in blood.

Sequencing was done on a sample of blood. The V gene is TRBV13, the J gene TRBJ2-7; D is perhaps TRBD2 (6 bases). This clonotype was sampled from a woman between 40 and 55 years old with Graves' ophthalmopathy. CDR3 DNA: TGTGCCAGCAGCTTGAGGGACTGGGACGAGCAGTACTTC. Its translation is CASSLRDWDEQYF.